These T cell receptor beta chains were read from a single sample in a study of blood T cell repertoires in COVID-19. Measured with immunoSEQ multiplex PCR; TCRdb has only the in-frame clones, and not every one. Among around 300,000 clones, approximately 91% were seen once, and the ten largest hold approximately 1.5%. Sequences were obtained from PBMCs or T cells enriched from blood (not recorded which). The source is a woman aged 40 to 50 who had recovered from COVID-19. The CDR3 runs from the conserved cysteine through the conserved F or W. A D gene is named only where the DNA matches it firmly. Clone sizes are given selectively: once, few, many, or a class where the clone is expanded.

clone size	CDR3 length	V gene	D gene	J gene	CDR3 protein	CDR3 DNA
-	16	TRBV27	TRBD2	TRBJ2-3	CASSLLGLASTDTQYF	TGTGCCAGCAGTTTATTGGGACTAGCAAGCACAGATACGCAGTATTTT
once	15	TRBV20-1	TRBD1	TRBJ1-2	CSASPSRGRNYGYTF	TGCAGTGCTAGTCCGTCCAGGGGGAGAAACTATGGCTACACCTTC
once	15	TRBV19	TRBD1	TRBJ1-4	CASSYFDRGAEKLFF	TGTGCCAGTAGTTATTTCGACAGGGGGGCTGAAAAACTGTTTTTT
-	14	TRBV18	-	TRBJ1-6	CASSPRGSSSPLHF	TGTGCCAGCTCACCAAGGGGGAGCTCTTCACCCCTCCACTTT
-	14	TRBV4-1	-	TRBJ1-4	CASSQDSAGRKLFF	TGCGCCAGCAGCCAAGACTCTGCGGGGAGAAAACTGTTTTTT
once	12	TRBV7-8	-	TRBJ1-1	CASGHRIDEAFF	TGTGCCAGCGGACATCGGATAGATGAAGCTTTCTTT
once	15	TRBV5-1	-	TRBJ2-5	CASSLGLAYQETQYF	TGCGCCAGCAGCTTGGGGCTAGCGTACCAAGAGACCCAGTACTTC
-	16	TRBV6-5	-	TRBJ2-1	CASSYTGASGYNEQFF	TGTGCCAGCAGTTATACGGGGGCTAGCGGTTACAATGAGCAGTTCTTC
-	13	TRBV7-3	-	TRBJ2-5	CASSSQSGETQYF	TGTGCCAGCAGCTCCCAGTCCGGGGAGACCCAGTACTTC
-	16	TRBV13	TRBD1	TRBJ2-1	CASSLGKGQGRNEQFF	TGTGCCAGCAGCTTAGGGAAGGGACAGGGTAGGAATGAGCAGTTCTTC
-	16	TRBV27	-	TRBJ1-3	CASRDLGGSSGNTIYF	TGTGCCAGCAGGGACCTCGGGGGGAGCTCTGGAAACACCATATATTTT
-	14	TRBV27	-	TRBJ2-3	CASSLLWGRNTQYF	TGTGCCAGCAGCTTACTGTGGGGCCGAAATACGCAGTATTTT
-	15	TRBV9	TRBD1	TRBJ2-7	CASSSRTGVSYEQYF	TGTGCCAGCAGCTCCCGGACAGGTGTCTCCTACGAGCAGTACTTC
-	14	TRBV5-4	TRBD2	TRBJ2-7	CASSLRTSSYEQYF	TGTGCCAGCAGCCTGAGGACTAGCTCCTACGAGCAGTACTTC
-	17	TRBV5-6	-	TRBJ2-2	CASSYAQGFVLTGELFF	TGTGCCAGCAGCTACGCACAGGGTTTTGTTCTAACCGGGGAGCTGTTTTTT
-	16	TRBV28	-	TRBJ1-5	CASSLERQAGNQPQHF	TGTGCCAGCAGTTTAGAGCGACAGGCGGGCAATCAGCCCCAGCATTTT
-	15	TRBV9	TRBD2	TRBJ2-7	CASSESTSGVYEQYF	TGTGCCAGCAGCGAATCGACTAGCGGGGTCTACGAGCAGTACTTC
-	15	TRBV6-5	TRBD2	TRBJ2-5	CASTTPRERWQTQYF	TGTGCCAGCACCACTCCGCGGGAGCGGTGGCAGACCCAGTACTTC
once	15	TRBV27	TRBD1	TRBJ1-4	CASSAQGALWEKLFF	TGTGCCAGCAGTGCCCAGGGGGCGCTTTGGGAAAAACTGTTTTTT
-	16	TRBV5-4	TRBD2	TRBJ2-7	CASSGGLAGTTYEQYF	TGTGCCAGCAGCGGGGGACTAGCGGGGACTACCTACGAGCAGTACTTC
-	14	TRBV7-9	TRBD1	TRBJ1-4	CASSSGQVDEKLFF	TGTGCCAGCAGCTCGGGACAGGTGGATGAAAAACTGTTTTTT
-	15	TRBV11-2	TRBD1	TRBJ2-1	CASSQDRGPYNEQFF	TGTGCCAGCAGTCAGGACAGGGGTCCCTACAATGAGCAGTTCTTC
-	15	TRBV19	TRBD1	TRBJ1-2	CASSPGQGARYGYTF	TGTGCCAGTAGTCCGGGACAGGGGGCCCGGTATGGCTACACCTTC
-	15	TRBV5-4	-	TRBJ1-1	CASSSPTTVNTEAFF	TGTGCCAGCAGCTCACCTACGACAGTTAACACTGAAGCTTTCTTT
-	17	TRBV19	TRBD2	TRBJ2-6	CASSIWIGGRGANVLTF	TGTGCCAGTAGTATATGGATCGGGGGGAGAGGAGCCAACGTCCTGACTTTC
few	16	TRBV7-9	TRBD2	TRBJ2-7	CASSPTGLAGVNEQYF	TGTGCCAGCAGCCCTACGGGACTAGCGGGGGTTAACGAGCAGTACTTC
once	15	TRBV5-6	TRBD1	TRBJ2-1	CASTTEDRDRNEQFF	TGTGCCAGCACCACCGAGGACAGGGATCGGAATGAGCAGTTCTTC
-	16	TRBV3-1/TRBV3-2	TRBD2	TRBJ2-5	CASSQWVSGGVETQYF	TGTGCCAGCAGCCAGTGGGTTAGCGGGGGCGTAGAGACCCAGTACTTC
-	13	TRBV13	-	TRBJ1-1	CASSLGAGIEAFF	TGTGCCAGCAGCTTAGGGGCGGGGATTGAAGCTTTCTTT
-	15	TRBV2	-	TRBJ2-1	CASSAGGGAYNEQFF	TGTGCCAGCAGTGCCGGAGGGGGCGCCTACAATGAGCAGTTCTTC
-	13	TRBV5-1	-	TRBJ1-1	CASSVASGAEAFF	TGCGCCAGCAGCGTGGCCTCGGGGGCTGAAGCTTTCTTT
-	15	TRBV9	-	TRBJ2-1	CASSVSGGLTNEQFF	TGTGCCAGCAGCGTGAGCGGAGGACTTACAAATGAGCAGTTCTTC
-	14	TRBV7-9	-	TRBJ1-2	CASSSAGEGYGYTF	TGTGCCAGCAGCTCCGCAGGGGAGGGCTATGGCTACACCTTC
-	14	TRBV7-2	-	TRBJ1-5	CASSPRQSNQPQHF	TGTGCCAGCAGCCCCAGACAGAGCAATCAGCCCCAGCATTTT
-	13	TRBV18	-	TRBJ1-2	CASTPGAGDGYTF	TGTGCCAGCACACCAGGGGCAGGGGACGGCTACACCTTC
-	17	TRBV3-1/TRBV3-2	-	TRBJ1-4	CASSPNRGWLTNEKLFF	TGTGCCAGCAGCCCCAACCGGGGTTGGTTAACTAATGAAAAACTGTTTTTT
once	13	TRBV7-2	TRBD2	TRBJ2-7	CASSSGLAYEQYF	TGTGCCAGCAGCTCCGGACTAGCCTACGAGCAGTACTTC
-	14	TRBV7-9	TRBD2	TRBJ2-1	CATKRGSSYNEQFF	TGTGCCACCAAGCGGGGGAGCTCCTACAATGAGCAGTTCTTC
-	15	TRBV13	-	TRBJ2-3	CASSRRRGNTDTQYF	TGTGCCAGCAGCCGCCGTCGGGGGAACACAGATACGCAGTATTTT